This T cell receptor beta chain derives from a study of blood T cell repertoires in COVID-19. Across the study: Acute and convalescent COVID-19 specimens originated in the United States, Italy and Spain. From T cells, B-cell-depleted T cells, or PBMCs came the material, which was cDNA or gDNA.

The CDR3 has 14 residues. Trimming pared 3 bases from V and 6 bases from J, leaving 13 bases between. CDR1 MRHNA and CDR2 SNTAGT come from the germline V gene. Source study methods: The authors estimated nucleated cell counts from reference gene primer amplification. Data came from immunoSEQ multiplex PCR; TCRdb stores just in-frame clones and leaves some out. That table supplies the V and J calls and clone size; D and trimming were determined from the DNA. This table holds approximately 260,000 clones, around 83% found once. This TCR derives from a man aged 18-30 years with active or convalescent COVID-19. Sequencing was carried out using peripheral blood. This chain uses TRBV6-4 with TRBJ2-3, with D possibly being TRBD2 (5 bases). CDR3 in amino acids: CASSDHGVGDTQYF. CDR3 DNA sequence: TGTGCCAGCAGTGATCACGGGGTTGGCGATACGCAGTATTTT.